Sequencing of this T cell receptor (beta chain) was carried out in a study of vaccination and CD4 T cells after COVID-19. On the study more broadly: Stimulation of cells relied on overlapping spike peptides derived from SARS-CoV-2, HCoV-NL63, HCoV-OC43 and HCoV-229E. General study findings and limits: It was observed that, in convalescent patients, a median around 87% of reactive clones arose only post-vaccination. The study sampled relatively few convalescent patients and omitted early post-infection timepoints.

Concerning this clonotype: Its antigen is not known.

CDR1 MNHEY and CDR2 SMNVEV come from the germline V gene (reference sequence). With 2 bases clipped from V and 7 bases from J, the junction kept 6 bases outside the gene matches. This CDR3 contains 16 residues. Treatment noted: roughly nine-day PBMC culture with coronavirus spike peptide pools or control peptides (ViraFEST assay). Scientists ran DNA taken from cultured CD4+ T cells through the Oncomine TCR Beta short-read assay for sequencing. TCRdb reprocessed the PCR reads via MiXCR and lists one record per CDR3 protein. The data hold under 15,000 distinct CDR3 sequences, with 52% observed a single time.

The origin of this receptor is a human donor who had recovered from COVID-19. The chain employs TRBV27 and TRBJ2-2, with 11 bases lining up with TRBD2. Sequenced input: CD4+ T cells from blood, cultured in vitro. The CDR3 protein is CASSLNVAGGHGELFF. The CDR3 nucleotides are TGTGCCAGCAGTTTAAATGTAGCGGGAGGGCACGGGGAGCTGTTTTTT.